This T cell receptor (beta chain) was sequenced in a study of OX40 agonist ivuxolimab in advanced cancers. Trimming cost V 1 base and J 7 bases, with 1 base left between them. The CDR3 runs to 11 residues. Germline values: CDR1 LGHNA, CDR2 YNFKEQ. Clones were sequenced by immunoSEQ multiplex PCR, and TCRdb holds only the in-frame ones, with some missing. The sample holds a few thousand clones, about 72% seen once. This clone has a handful of counts. The V call is TRBV4-2, the J call TRBJ2-2, with D hard to call. The origin of this receptor is an adult with an advanced solid tumor such as melanoma, head and neck, liver or kidney cancer. The sequenced sample was CD4+ or CD8+ T cells sorted from blood, obtained in a trial of the OX40 agonist ivuxolimab. The CDR3 loop reads CASSQVGELFF. In DNA form, the CDR3 reads TGTGCCAGCAGCCAAGTCGGGGAGCTGTTTTTT.